The entry below describes one TCR beta chain. This clonotype was observed a handful of times. Its antigen has not been determined. Per-base quality was not reported, and no clone a single base away is much larger than it. The library came from 5' RACE. Reads for this sample came from an Illumina HiSeq 2500. A second PCR of about 6 to 12 cycles was run with a J-beta primer mix and a sample-barcoded 5' primer. A unique molecular identifier was introduced onto each TCR beta cDNA molecule by a template-switch 5' adaptor carrying 12 random nucleotides. At least 2.5 million CDR3-containing paired-end reads were obtained from each sample. First-strand cDNA was synthesized from all RNA with the Mint cDNA synthesis kit, primed by a TRBC-specific oligonucleotide. Following uracil-DNA glycosylase treatment, a first 18-cycle PCR with universal primers M1SS and BC2_uni_R was performed on all cDNA. The study's processing was this. For normalization, 1 million high-quality reads, each with a distinct molecular identifier, were randomly selected from each sample. Reads sharing molecular identifiers were discarded rather than binned into consensus sequences. CDR3 identification, clonotype clustering and error correction used MiTCR with a Q25 quality threshold and the strictest error-elimination algorithm. A nonparametric unseen species model with Euler transformation was used to estimate a lower bound on total TCR beta diversity. Through fastp at Q25 and MiXCR, TCRdb rebuilt clones from the public reads, retaining in-frame beta chains. Rows matching on CDR3 protein sequence are summarized as one entry with the most common DNA and genes. The V and J calls reflect TCRdb's pipeline rather than the authors' work. The sample table holds 550,000 to 600,000 distinct CDR3 sequences, of which 47% were seen once. Of the sample, under 30% falls within the top ten clones.

Systemically healthy Caucasian individuals from Russia, 39 in total and aged about 6 to 95 years, were included as donors. Each donor gave approximately 9.3 milliliters of peripheral blood, collected into EDTA-treated Vacutainer tubes. Ficoll-Paque density-gradient centrifugation was used to isolate PBMCs, with at least 6.5 million per sample. Total RNA, at least 6 micrograms per sample, was extracted from PBMCs with Trizol reagent. For every donor, flow cytometry on a PBMC aliquot measured the percentage of naive CD45RAhigh/CD27high T cells. The germline V gene specifies MNHNS as CDR1 and SASEGT as CDR2. The CDR3 runs 16 amino acids, cysteine and phenylalanine included. CDR3 DNA only is kept here, 48 bases in frame from base 1. V lost 3 bases and J lost 2 bases; the stretch between them is 17 bases long. This sample is drawn from a study of blood T cells in healthy people across ages (dated by TCRdb to about 2015). The study in broad terms: In model experiments, template switching captured roughly one uniquely barcoded TCR beta cDNA molecule for every two T cells. The study analyzed two additional independent replicas of 1 million unique cDNA reads from the same blood draw for two donors, one aged 18 to 29 and one aged 80 or older. Age-related changes in TCR beta repertoire diversity were measured in the study by deep sequencing normalized with unique cDNA molecular identifiers. To avoid experimental bias, donors of different ages were spread randomly across the sequencing lanes. The donors were divided into four age groups: young (average around 15 years), middle-aged (around 41), aged (approximately 62) and long-lived (nearly 85).

Study-level results and caveats: Compared with the aged group, the long-lived group had more naive CD4+ T cells, fewer expanded clones and increased TCR diversity, suggesting age selection. The percentage of naive T cells measured by flow cytometry correlated strongly with observed TCR beta diversity. As age increased, observed TCR beta diversity per million T cells dropped in a roughly linear way, and a significant reduction was already evident by age 40. Because donor CMV infection status was unknown, age-related changes in expanded clonotypes were potentially confounded. Bulk unsorted PBMC profiling prevented conclusive comparison of naive and antigen-experienced compartments. Estimates of total diversity from one million sequenced T cells were regarded as lower bounds and underestimates.

The source of this sequence is an elderly man in good health. The rearranged segments are TRBV6-1 and TRBJ2-7; the D gene is perhaps TRBD1 or TRBD2, as each covers 5 bases. The source material was blood. The DNA sequence reads TGTGCCAGCAGTGATTGGAACCGGGACCCCACCTACGAGCAGTACTTC. The resulting protein is CASSDWNRDPTYEQYF.